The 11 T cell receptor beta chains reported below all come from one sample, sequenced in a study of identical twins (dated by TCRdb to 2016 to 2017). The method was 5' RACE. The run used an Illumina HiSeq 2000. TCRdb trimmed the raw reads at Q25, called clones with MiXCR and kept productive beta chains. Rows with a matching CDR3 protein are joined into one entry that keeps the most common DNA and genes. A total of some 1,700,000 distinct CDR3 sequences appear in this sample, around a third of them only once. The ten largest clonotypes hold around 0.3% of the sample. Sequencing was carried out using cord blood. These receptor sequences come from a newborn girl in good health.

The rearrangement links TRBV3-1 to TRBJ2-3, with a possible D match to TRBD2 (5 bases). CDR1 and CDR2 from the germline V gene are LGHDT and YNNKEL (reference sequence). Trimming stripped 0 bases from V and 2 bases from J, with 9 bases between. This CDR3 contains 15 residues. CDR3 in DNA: TGTGCCAGCAGCCAAGAAGACTACCTCACAGATACGCAGTATTTT. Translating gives CASSQEDYLTDTQYF.

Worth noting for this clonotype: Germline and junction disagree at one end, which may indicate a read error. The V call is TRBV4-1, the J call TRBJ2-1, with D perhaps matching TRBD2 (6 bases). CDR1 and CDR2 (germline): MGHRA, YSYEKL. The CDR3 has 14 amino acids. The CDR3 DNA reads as TGCGCCGGCAGCCAGCTAGCGCTTTACAATGAGCAGTTCTTC. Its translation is CAGSQLALYNEQFF.

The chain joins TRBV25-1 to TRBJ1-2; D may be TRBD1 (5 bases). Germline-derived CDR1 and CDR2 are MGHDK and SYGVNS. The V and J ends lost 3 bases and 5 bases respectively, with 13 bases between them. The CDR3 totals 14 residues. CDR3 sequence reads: CASSESGRGYGYTF. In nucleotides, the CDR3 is TGTGCCAGCAGTGAGTCGGGACGGGGATATGGCTACACCTTC.

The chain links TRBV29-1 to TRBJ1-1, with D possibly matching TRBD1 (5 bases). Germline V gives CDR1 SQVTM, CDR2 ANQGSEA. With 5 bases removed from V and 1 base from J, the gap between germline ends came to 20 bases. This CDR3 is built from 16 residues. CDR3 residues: CSVSGVGFSQNTEAFF. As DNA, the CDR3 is TGCAGCGTTTCGGGGGTGGGATTCAGTCAGAACACTGAAGCTTTCTTT.

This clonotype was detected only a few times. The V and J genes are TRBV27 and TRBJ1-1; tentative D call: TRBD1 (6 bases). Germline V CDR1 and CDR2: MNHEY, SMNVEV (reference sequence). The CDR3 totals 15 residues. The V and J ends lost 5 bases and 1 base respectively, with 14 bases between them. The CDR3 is CASSLARGPNTEAFF. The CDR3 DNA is TGTGCCAGCAGTCTAGCCAGGGGCCCGAACACTGAAGCTTTCTTT.

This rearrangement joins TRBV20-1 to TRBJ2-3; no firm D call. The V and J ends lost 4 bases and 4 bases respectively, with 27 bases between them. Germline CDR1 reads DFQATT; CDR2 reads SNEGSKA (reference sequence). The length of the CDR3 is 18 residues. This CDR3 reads CSATDLRPYRRFADTQYF. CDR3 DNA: TGCAGTGCTACCGATTTGCGTCCGTATAGAAGGTTCGCAGATACGCAGTATTTT.

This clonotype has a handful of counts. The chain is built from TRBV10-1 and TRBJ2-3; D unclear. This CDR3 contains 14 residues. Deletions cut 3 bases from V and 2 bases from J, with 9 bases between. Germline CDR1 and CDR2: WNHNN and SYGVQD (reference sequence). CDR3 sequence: CASSERSNTDTQYF. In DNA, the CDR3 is TGCGCCAGCAGTGAACGCTCGAACACAGATACGCAGTATTTT.

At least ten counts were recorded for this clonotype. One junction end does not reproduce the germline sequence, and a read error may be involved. CDR3 residues: CASSLGPLYEQYF. The CDR3 coding sequence is TGCGCCAGCAGCTTGGGACCCCTCTACGAGCAGTACTTC. This sequence joins TRBV12-3 or TRBV12-4 and TRBJ2-7, with D possibly called TRBD1 or TRBD2 (5 bases each). This CDR3 region has 13 residues.

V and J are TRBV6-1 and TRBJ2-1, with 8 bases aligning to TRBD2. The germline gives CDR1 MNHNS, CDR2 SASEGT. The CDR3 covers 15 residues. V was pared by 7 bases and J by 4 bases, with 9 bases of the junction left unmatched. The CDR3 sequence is CASILGLGGYNEQFF. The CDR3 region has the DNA TGTGCCAGCATCTTGGGACTAGGGGGGTACAATGAGCAGTTCTTC.

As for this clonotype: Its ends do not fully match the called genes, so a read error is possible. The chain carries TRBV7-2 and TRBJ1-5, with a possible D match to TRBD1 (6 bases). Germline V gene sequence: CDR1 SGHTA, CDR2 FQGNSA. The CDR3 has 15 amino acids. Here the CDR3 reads CVSSPGTRDMGPQHF. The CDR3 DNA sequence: TGTGTCAGCAGCCCGGGGACACGCGATATGGGGCCCCAGCATTTT.

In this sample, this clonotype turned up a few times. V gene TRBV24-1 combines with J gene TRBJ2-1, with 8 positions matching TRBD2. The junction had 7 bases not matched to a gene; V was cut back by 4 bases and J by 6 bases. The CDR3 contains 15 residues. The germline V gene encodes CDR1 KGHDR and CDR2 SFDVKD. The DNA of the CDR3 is TGTGCCACCAGTGACAACGCGGGAGGAACCAATGAGCAGTTCTTC. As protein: CATSDNAGGTNEQFF.